These 19 T cell receptor beta chains were sequenced from one sample in a study of CD8+CD57+ T cells in acquired aplastic anemia. The template used for profiling TCR beta VDJ and CDR3 was genomic DNA. TCRdb redid the calling of the reads with MiXCR, one entry per CDR3 protein. Among under 350,000 distinct CDR3 sequences listed, under 60% were seen once. Selection for sequencing was limited to patients who had shown CD8+CD57+ cell expansion by flow cytometry. The sequencing input was sorted CD4+, CD8+, or CD8+CD57+ T cells (not recorded which) from PBMCs. The receptors shown here come from a human donor with aplastic anemia.

This clonotype was recorded once. The chain employs TRBV20-1 and TRBJ2-5; no firm D call. Germline V CDR1 and CDR2: DFQATT, SNEGSKA (reference sequence). There are 12 residues in the CDR3. The ends were cut back, 2 bases at V and 5 bases at J, with 9 bases in the middle. The DNA of the CDR3 is TGCAGTGCTAGACGGTTAGGGGAGACCCAGTACTTC. Translating it yields CSARRLGETQYF.

The chain couples TRBV12-3 or TRBV12-4 to TRBJ2-1, with no clear D. Trimming cost V 5 bases and J 6 bases, with 20 bases left between them. This CDR3 contains 16 residues. The CDR3 DNA follows: TGTGCCAGCAGTGAACATCTAGTGAGAGGCGGCAATGAGCAGTTCTTC. As protein: CASSEHLVRGGNEQFF.

The chain joins TRBV18 to TRBJ2-1; tentatively, D is TRBD1 or TRBD2 (5 bases each). The CDR3 extends over 15 amino acids. V lost 5 bases, J lost 7 bases, and 18 bases lay in between. Germline assignment: CDR1 KGHSH and CDR2 LQKENI. The CDR3 region is CASSFGTGATNEQFF. CDR3 DNA sequence: TGTGCCAGCTCATTCGGGACGGGTGCAACTAATGAGCAGTTCTTC.

On this clonotype: A junction boundary mismatches the germline segment, possibly from a read error. This sequence joins TRBV6-1 and TRBJ1-3; unclear D gene. The CDR3 loop spans 16 amino acids. Looked up from germline, CDR1 is MNHNS and CDR2 is SASEGT. CDR3 DNA: TGTGCCAGCAGCTACTCGCCCGGTTCCTCTGGGAACACCATATATTTT. This gives the protein CASSYSPGSSGNTIYF.

Notes on this clonotype: At one end the junction does not follow the germline gene, possibly because of a read error. The gene calls are TRBV20-1 and TRBJ2-7; 10 positions match TRBD2. This CDR3 has 11 residues. Germline V lookup: CDR1 DFQATT, CDR2 SNEGSKA (reference sequence). The CDR3 DNA reads as TGCAGTGCCATAGCGGGGGGCTCTTTCCCCTTC. Its translation is CSAIAGGSFPF.

The J gene is TRBJ2-3, the V gene TRBV10-3, with TRBD1 identical over 9 bases. Unmatched junction bases numbered 3, after V lost 4 bases and J lost 4 bases. The CDR3 extends over 14 amino acids. CDR1 is ENHRY and CDR2 is SYGVKD in the germline V gene. CDR3 amino acids: CAISGQGEPDTQYF. The CDR3 DNA sequence: TGTGCCATCAGTGGACAGGGGGAGCCAGATACGCAGTATTTT.

The rearrangement uses TRBV2 and TRBJ1-1, with 7 bases that match TRBD1. J gave up 14 bases and V 10 bases, and 10 bases lay outside the gene matches. The germline V gene encodes CDR1 SNHLY and CDR2 FYNNEI. The CDR3 has 10 residues. This CDR3 reads CATRQGEVFF. CDR3 DNA sequence: TGTGCCACCCGACAGGGTGAAGTCTTCTTT.

This clonotype was found a few times. The CDR3 sequence is CATSGGGETQYF. CDR3 in DNA: TGTGCCACCTCAGGGGGGGGAGAGACCCAGTACTTC. The chain joins TRBV10-3 to TRBJ2-5, with D perhaps TRBD1 or TRBD2 (7 bases each). The length of the CDR3 is 12 residues. V lost 10 bases and J 4 bases, leaving 13 bases between the germline ends. CDR1 is ENHRY and CDR2 is SYGVKD in the germline V gene.

The CDR3 DNA is TGTGCCACCAGCCACGTTGGGATAGGAGATACGCAGTATTTT. It yields the protein CATSHVGIGDTQYF. The chain combines TRBV15 with TRBJ2-3, with D hard to call. The ends were cut back, 5 bases at V and 5 bases at J, with 14 bases in the middle. The CDR3 spans 14 residues. Per germline, CDR1 LNHNV and CDR2 YYDKDF (reference sequence).

The V and J genes are TRBV12-3 or TRBV12-4 and TRBJ2-7; 13 positions match TRBD2. The CDR3 is 14 residues long. Losses at the gene ends were 6 bases for V and 12 bases for J; bases not matched to a gene: 11. Written as DNA, the CDR3 is TGTGCCAGCAGACTGGCCGGGACTAGCGGGGAGGTGTACTTC. This gives the protein CASRLAGTSGEVYF.

Many counts were recorded for this clonotype. The chain is built from TRBV7-9 and TRBJ2-2; D could derive from TRBD1 or TRBD2 (7 bases each). The CDR3 spans 15 residues. The V end was cut by 6 bases, the J end by 6 bases, with 17 bases between. Looked up from germline, CDR1 is SEHNR and CDR2 is FQNEAQ (reference sequence). The CDR3: CASRPRQGGAGELFF. As DNA, the CDR3 is TGTGCCAGCAGGCCAAGACAGGGAGGGGCCGGGGAGCTGTTTTTT.

This clonotype was observed many times. V gene TRBV5-1 combines with J gene TRBJ2-1; 8 positions match TRBD2. CDR3 length: 15 residues. Germline lookup yields CDR1 SGHRS and CDR2 YFSETQ. Germline trimming cut 0 bases from V and 9 bases from J; bases unmatched to any gene: 8. The CDR3 DNA sequence: TGCGCCAGCAGCTTGGTAAACCAGCTAGCGGGTGAGCAGTTCTTC. Amino acids: CASSLVNQLAGEQFF. Together with reference TRBV5-1 and TRBJ2-1, the CDR3 gives the full variable domain: KAGVTQTPRYLIKTRGQQVTLSCSPISGHRSVSWYQQTPGQGLQFLFEYFSETQRNKGNFPGRFSGRQFSNSRSEMNVSTLELGDSALYLCASSLVNQLAGEQFFGPGTRLTVL.

This chain connects TRBV2 to TRBJ1-5; no definite D call. This CDR3 spans 14 amino acids. Germline V gene data show CDR1 as SNHLY and CDR2 as FYNNEI. Trimming stripped 9 bases from V and 3 bases from J, with 15 bases between. CDR3 region: CASTVRELNQPQHF. The CDR3, as DNA: TGTGCCAGTACGGTTCGGGAACTCAATCAGCCCCAGCATTTT.

The genes are TRBV6-2 or TRBV6-3 and TRBJ2-3; D gene ambiguous. CDR1 and CDR2 from the germline V gene are MNHEY and SVGEGT. The V end lost 2 bases, the J end lost 8 bases, and 5 bases lay between the germline ends. This CDR3 is built from 11 residues. Written as DNA, the CDR3 is TGTGCCAGCAGTTACCCAAGTACGCAGTATTTT. Translated, it gives CASSYPSTQYF.

The rearrangement uses TRBV24-1 and TRBJ1-2, with unresolved D. This CDR3 spans 12 amino acids. Germline-derived CDR1 and CDR2 are KGHDR and SFDVKD. V dropped 9 bases and J dropped 4 bases, with 11 bases sitting between them. In DNA form, the CDR3 reads TGTGCCACCTATTGGACGGTCTATGGCTACACCTTC. Protein: CATYWTVYGYTF.

This clonotype has at least ten counts. This chain joins TRBV3-1 and TRBJ2-5; D is perhaps TRBD1 or TRBD2 (5 bases each). The CDR3 sequence is 14 residues long. Between the trimmed V and J ends, which lost 2 bases and 2 bases, there was a span of 9 bases. CDR1 is LGHDT, CDR2 YNNKEL, per germline (reference sequence). The CDR3 is CASSQRGQQETQYF. The CDR3 bases are TGTGCCAGCAGCCAACGGGGCCAGCAAGAGACCCAGTACTTC.

This sequence joins TRBV7-7 and TRBJ2-3; TRBD2 matches 9 bases. Germline CDR1 reads SSHAT; CDR2 reads FNYEAQ (reference sequence). The CDR3 has 16 residues. The junction had 6 bases not matched to a gene; V was cut back by 1 base and J by 4 bases. Here the CDR3 reads CASSLVGGRVSDTQYF. CDR3 nucleotide sequence: TGTGCCAGCAGCTTAGTTGGCGGGAGGGTCTCAGATACGCAGTATTTT.

The chain recombines TRBV7-9 with TRBJ1-5; maybe TRBD1 (6 bases). Trimming shortened V by 4 bases and J by 6 bases, and 16 bases separated the two germline ends. This CDR3 is 15 amino acids long. Germline V lookup: CDR1 SEHNR, CDR2 FQNEAQ (reference sequence). CDR3 residues: CASSSRDIDPQPQHF. The DNA of the CDR3 is TGTGCCAGCAGCTCCCGGGACATTGACCCTCAGCCCCAGCATTTT.

There are many counts of this clonotype. The genes are TRBV7-3 and TRBJ2-3; 7 nucleotides line up with TRBD2. Germline V gene sequence: CDR1 SGHTA, CDR2 FQGTGA. The CDR3 totals 15 residues. J lost 1 base, V lost 5 bases, and 6 bases had no gene match. CDR3: CASSLTSLGTDTQYF. CDR3 DNA sequence: TGTGCCAGCAGCCTGACTAGCCTAGGCACAGATACGCAGTATTTT.